This TCR beta chain stems from a study of Ad26.COV2.S vaccination and SARS-CoV-2 variants. Study-level points and caveats: Comparability of non-spike TCR breadth was observed across vaccine and placebo recipients. Breadth, reportedly substantial, characterized the spike-specific CD8+ and CD4+ T cell responses after vaccination.

About this clone: Its specificity is not known.

The assay was immunoSEQ multiplex PCR, and TCRdb's table has in-frame clones only and misses some. Here the sample spans around 450,000 clones, roughly 90% being singletons. The treatment here: some 20 received Ad26.COV2.S at low or high dose, single or two shots; a few received placebo; per-sample allocation not given. Collection of samples fell on day 63 after the first vaccine or placebo injection. The specimen comprised peripheral blood, sampled in a trial of Ad26.COV2.S vaccine versus placebo. This receptor was taken from a person between 18 and 65 years old who received the Ad26.COV2.S COVID-19 vaccine or a placebo.

The CDR3 DNA reads as TGCGCCAGCAGCCAAGATTGGTACGAAATACGGGGGGATAGCACCGGGGAGCTGTTTTTT. This gives the protein CASSQDWYEIRGDSTGELFF. The chain recombines TRBV4-1 with TRBJ2-2; 7 nucleotides match TRBD2. In germline, CDR1 is MGHRA, CDR2 YSYEKL. The V and J ends lost 0 bases and 4 bases, in that order; junction bases with no gene match: 17. The CDR3 runs to 20 residues.